This TCR beta chain was captured by sequencing in a study of high-grade serous ovarian cancer treatment subgroups. Turning to the study itself: On average, 14,192 reads and several thousand unique TCR beta rearrangements were obtained per sample.

A remark on this clone: Its antigen is unidentified.

Study-wide results and caveats: CDR1 and CDR2 were left unanalyzed; analyses focused on CDR3. Bulk tumor TCR sequencing gave no spatial information. Different patients shared almost no repertoire; same-patient tumors shared roughly 0.11 to 0.8.

The tumor samples were collected prior to definitive surgery or chemotherapy. Measured with immunoSEQ multiplex PCR; TCRdb has only the in-frame clones, and not every one. The sample lists about 4,400 clones, more than 65% seen once, with over 9.5% in the top ten. The junction had 1 base not matched to a gene; V was cut back by 0 bases and J by 1 base. This CDR3 has 16 residues. Germline lookup yields CDR1 SGHRS and CDR2 YFSETQ. This sequence joins TRBV5-1 and TRBJ1-1; 12 nucleotides match TRBD1. The sequencing input was tumor tissue. This clonotype originated in a human donor with high-grade serous ovarian cancer. Here the CDR3 reads CASSLGDRGQNTEAFF. CDR3 DNA sequence: TGCGCCAGCAGCTTGGGGGACAGGGGGCAGAACACTGAAGCTTTCTTT.